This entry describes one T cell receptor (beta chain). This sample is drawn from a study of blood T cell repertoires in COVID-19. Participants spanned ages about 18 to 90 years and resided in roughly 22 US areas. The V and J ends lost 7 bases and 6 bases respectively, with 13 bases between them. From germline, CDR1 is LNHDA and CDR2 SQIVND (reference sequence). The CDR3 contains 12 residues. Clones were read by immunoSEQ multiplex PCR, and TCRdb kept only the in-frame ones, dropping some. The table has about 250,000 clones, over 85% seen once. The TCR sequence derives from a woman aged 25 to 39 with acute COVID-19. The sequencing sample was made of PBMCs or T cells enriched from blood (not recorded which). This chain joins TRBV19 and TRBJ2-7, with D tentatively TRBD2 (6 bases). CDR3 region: CASMAGSSEQYF. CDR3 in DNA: TGTGCCAGTATGGCGGGGAGCTCCGAGCAGTACTTC. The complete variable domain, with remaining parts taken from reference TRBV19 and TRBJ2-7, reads DGGITQSPKYLFRKEGQNVTLSCEQNLNHDAMYWYRQDPGQGLRLIYYSQIVNDFQKGDIAEGYSVSREKKESFPLTVTSAQKNPTAFYLCASMAGSSEQYFGPGTRLTVT.